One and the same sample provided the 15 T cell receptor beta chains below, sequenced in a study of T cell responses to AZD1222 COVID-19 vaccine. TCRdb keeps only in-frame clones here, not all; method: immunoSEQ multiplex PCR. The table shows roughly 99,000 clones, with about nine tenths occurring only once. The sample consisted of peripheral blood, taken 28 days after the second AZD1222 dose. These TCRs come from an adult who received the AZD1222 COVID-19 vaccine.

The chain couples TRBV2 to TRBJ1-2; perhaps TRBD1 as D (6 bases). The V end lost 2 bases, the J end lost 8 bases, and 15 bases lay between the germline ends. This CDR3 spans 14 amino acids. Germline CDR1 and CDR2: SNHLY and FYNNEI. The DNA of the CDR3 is TGTGCCAGCAGTGAATTTGGGGGGCCGGAGGGCTACACCTTC. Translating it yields CASSEFGGPEGYTF.

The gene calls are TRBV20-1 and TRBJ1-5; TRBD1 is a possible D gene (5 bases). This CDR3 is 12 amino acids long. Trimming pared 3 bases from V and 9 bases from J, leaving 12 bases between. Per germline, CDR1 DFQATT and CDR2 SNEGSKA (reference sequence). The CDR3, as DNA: TGCAGTGCTAGTCGGAGGGGATTGCCCCAGCATTTT. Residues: CSASRRGLPQHF.

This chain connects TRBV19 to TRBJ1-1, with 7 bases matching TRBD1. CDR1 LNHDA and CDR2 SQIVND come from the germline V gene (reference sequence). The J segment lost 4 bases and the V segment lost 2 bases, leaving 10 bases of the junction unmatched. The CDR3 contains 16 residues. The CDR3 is CASSITGTERGTEAFF. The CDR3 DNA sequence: TGTGCCAGTAGTATAACAGGGACAGAGAGGGGCACTGAAGCTTTCTTT.

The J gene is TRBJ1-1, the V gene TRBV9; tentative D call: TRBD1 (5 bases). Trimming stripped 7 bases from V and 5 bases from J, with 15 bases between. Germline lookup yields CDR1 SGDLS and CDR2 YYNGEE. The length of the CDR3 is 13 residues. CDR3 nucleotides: TGTGCCAGCTCCTCCCCGGGGGGGACTGAAGCTTTCTTT. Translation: CASSSPGGTEAFF.

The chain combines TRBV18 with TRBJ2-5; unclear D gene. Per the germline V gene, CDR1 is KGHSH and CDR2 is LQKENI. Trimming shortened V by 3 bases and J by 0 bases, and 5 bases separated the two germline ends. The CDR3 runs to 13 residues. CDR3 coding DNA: TGTGCCAGCTCACCGGGCCACCAAGAGACCCAGTACTTC. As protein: CASSPGHQETQYF.

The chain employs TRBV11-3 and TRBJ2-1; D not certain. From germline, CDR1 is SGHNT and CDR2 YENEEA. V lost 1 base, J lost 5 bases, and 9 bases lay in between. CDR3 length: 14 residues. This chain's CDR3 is CASSLAGSDNEQFF. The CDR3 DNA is TGTGCCAGCAGCTTAGCCGGGTCCGACAATGAGCAGTTCTTC.

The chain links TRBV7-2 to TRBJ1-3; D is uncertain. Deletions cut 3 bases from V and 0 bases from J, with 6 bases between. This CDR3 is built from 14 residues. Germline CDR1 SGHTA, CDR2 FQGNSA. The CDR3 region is CASSFRSSGNTIYF. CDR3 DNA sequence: TGTGCCAGCAGCTTCAGGAGCTCTGGAAACACCATATATTTT.

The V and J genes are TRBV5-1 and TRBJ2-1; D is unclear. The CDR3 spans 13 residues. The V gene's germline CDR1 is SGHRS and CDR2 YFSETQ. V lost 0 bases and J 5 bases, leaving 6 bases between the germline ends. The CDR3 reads CASSLATDNEQFF. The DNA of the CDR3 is TGCGCCAGCAGCTTGGCCACCGACAATGAGCAGTTCTTC.

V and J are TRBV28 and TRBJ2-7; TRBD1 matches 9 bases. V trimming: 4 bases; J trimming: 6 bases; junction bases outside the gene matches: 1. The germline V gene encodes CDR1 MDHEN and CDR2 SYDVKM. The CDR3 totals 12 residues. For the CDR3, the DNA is TGTGCCAGCAGTTCACAGGGGGCCGAGCAGTACTTC. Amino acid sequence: CASSSQGAEQYF.

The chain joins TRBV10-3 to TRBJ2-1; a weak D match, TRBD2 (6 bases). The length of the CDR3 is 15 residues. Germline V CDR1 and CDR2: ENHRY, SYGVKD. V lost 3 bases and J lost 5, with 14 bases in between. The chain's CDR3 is CAISDPRLADNEQFF. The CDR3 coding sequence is TGTGCCATCAGTGACCCGCGGTTAGCGGACAATGAGCAGTTCTTC.

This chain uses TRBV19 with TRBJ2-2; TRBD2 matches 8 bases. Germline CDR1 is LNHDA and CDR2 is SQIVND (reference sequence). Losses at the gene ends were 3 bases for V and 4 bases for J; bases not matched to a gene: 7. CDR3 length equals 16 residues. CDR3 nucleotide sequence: TGTGCCAGTAGTATGGGGACTAGTAAAGGCACCGGGGAGCTGTTTTTT. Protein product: CASSMGTSKGTGELFF.

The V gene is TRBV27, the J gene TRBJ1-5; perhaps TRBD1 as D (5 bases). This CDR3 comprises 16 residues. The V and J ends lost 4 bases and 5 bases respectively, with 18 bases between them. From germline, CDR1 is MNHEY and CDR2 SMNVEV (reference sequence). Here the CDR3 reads CASSSYYDSRYQPQHF. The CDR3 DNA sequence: TGTGCCAGCAGTTCCTACTACGACAGCCGGTATCAGCCCCAGCATTTT.

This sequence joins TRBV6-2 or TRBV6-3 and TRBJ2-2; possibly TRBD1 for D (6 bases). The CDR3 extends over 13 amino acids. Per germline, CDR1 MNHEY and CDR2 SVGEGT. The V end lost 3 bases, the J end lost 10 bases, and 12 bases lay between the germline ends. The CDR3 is CASSYTGQAELFF. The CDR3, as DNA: TGTGCCAGCAGTTATACAGGGCAGGCGGAGCTGTTTTTT.

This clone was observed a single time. CDR3 nucleotides: TGTGCCACCAGCAGAACACCCGGGACAGGGGTCTACGAGCAGTACTTC. Translating gives CATSRTPGTGVYEQYF. This chain uses TRBV15 with TRBJ2-7; 10 bases are a match to TRBD1. J gave up 3 bases and V 2 bases, and 7 bases lay outside the gene matches. Looked up from germline, CDR1 is LNHNV and CDR2 is YYDKDF (reference sequence). CDR3 size: 16 residues.

This chain's CDR3 is CASSTASGRSPGELFF. CDR3 nucleotides: TGTGCCAGTAGTACCGCGAGCGGGAGATCGCCCGGGGAGCTGTTTTTT. The gene calls are TRBV19 and TRBJ2-2, with 8 bases fitting TRBD2. The CDR3 length is 16 residues. Germline V gives CDR1 LNHDA, CDR2 SQIVND (reference sequence). Trimming removed 4 bases from V and 6 bases from J; junction bases left unmatched: 10.